This T cell receptor (beta chain) was profiled in a study of control samples from healthy donors and cancer patients. Only in-frame clones appear in the TCRdb table, and some are missing; sequencing was by immunoSEQ multiplex PCR. The sample contains about 140,000 clones, about 90% of which appear only once. The clonotype comes from a man aged 18 to 29 in good health. The material sequenced was blood.

CDR3 DNA sequence: TGTGCCAGCAGCCCCGGACTAGCGGGGGGGCATGAGCAGTTCTTC. As protein: CASSPGLAGGHEQFF. The rearrangement joins TRBV7-3 to TRBJ2-1, with 15 bases matching TRBD2. Losses at the gene ends were 5 bases for V and 8 bases for J; bases not matched to a gene: 4. The CDR3 has 15 residues. CDR1 is SGHTA, CDR2 FQGTGA, per germline. Using reference TRBV7-3 and TRBJ2-1 for the parts outside the CDR3, the full variable domain is GAGVSQTPSNKVTEKGKYVELRCDPISGHTALYWYRQSLGQGPEFLIYFQGTGAADDSGLPNDRFFAVRPEGSVSTLKIQRTERGDSAVYLCASSPGLAGGHEQFFGPGTRLTVL.